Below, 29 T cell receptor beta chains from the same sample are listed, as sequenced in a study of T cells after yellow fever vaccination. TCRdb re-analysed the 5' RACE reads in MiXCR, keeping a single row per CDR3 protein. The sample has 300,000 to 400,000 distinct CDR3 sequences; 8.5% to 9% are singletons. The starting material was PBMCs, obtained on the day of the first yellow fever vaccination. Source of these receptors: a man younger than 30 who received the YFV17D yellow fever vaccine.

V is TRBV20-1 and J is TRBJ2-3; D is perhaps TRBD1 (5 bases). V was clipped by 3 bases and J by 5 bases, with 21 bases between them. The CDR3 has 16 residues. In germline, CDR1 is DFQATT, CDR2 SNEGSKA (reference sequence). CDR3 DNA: TGCAGTGCTAGGAAAGGGGCCCCCTATTTGGTAGATACGCAGTATTTT. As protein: CSARKGAPYLVDTQYF.

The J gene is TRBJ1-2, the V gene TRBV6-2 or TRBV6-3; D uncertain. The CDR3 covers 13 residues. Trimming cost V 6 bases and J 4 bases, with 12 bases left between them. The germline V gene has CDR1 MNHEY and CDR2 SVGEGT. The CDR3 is CASSRPSGYGYTF. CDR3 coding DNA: TGTGCCAGCAGCAGGCCATCAGGCTATGGCTACACCTTC.

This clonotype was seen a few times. The CDR3 nucleotides are TGCAGTGCTAGAGAAGGGACAGTGCAGCCGGGGCAGTACTTC. It encodes CSAREGTVQPGQYF. The genes are TRBV20-1 and TRBJ2-7, with 7 nucleotides matching TRBD1. Trimming removed 0 bases from V and 9 bases from J; junction bases left unmatched: 11. The germline V gene has CDR1 DFQATT and CDR2 SNEGSKA (reference sequence). The CDR3 runs to 14 residues.

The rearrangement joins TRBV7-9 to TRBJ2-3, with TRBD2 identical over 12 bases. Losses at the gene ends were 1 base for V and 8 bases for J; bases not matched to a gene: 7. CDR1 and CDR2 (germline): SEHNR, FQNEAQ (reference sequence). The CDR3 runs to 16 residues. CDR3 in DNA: TGTGCCAGCAGCTTAGAGCGGCTAGCGGGGGGGAGTACGCAGTATTTT. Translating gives CASSLERLAGGSTQYF.

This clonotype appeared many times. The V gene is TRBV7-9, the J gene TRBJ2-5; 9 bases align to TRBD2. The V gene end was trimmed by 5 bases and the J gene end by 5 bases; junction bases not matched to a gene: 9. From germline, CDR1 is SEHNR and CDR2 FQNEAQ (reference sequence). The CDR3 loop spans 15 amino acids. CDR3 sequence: CASSPPLAGRETQYF. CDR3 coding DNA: TGTGCCAGCAGCCCCCCCCTAGCGGGGAGGGAGACCCAGTACTTC.

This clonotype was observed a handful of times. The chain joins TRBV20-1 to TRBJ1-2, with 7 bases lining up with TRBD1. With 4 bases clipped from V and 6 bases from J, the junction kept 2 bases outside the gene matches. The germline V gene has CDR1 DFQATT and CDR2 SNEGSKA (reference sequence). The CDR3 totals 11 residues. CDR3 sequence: CSATRGDGYTF. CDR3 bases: TGCAGTGCTACCAGGGGGGATGGCTACACCTTC.

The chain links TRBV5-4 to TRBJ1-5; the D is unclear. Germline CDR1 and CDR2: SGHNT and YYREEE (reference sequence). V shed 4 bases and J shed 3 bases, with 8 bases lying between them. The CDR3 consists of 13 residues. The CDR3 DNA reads TGTGCCAGCAGCCGAGAGTTCAATCAGCCCCAGCATTTT. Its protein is CASSREFNQPQHF.

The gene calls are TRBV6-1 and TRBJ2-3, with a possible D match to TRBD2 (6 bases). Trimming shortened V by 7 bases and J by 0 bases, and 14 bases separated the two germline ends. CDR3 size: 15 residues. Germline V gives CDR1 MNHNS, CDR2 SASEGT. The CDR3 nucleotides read TGTGCCAGCATCGCGGGATGGGGAAGCACAGATACGCAGTATTTT. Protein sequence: CASIAGWGSTDTQYF.

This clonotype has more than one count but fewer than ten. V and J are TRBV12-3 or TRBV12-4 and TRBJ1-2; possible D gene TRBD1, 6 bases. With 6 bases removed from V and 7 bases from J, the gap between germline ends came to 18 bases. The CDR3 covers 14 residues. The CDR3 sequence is CASRPSSGASGYTF. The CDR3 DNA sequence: TGTGCCAGCAGACCTTCGTCGGGGGCTAGTGGCTACACCTTC.

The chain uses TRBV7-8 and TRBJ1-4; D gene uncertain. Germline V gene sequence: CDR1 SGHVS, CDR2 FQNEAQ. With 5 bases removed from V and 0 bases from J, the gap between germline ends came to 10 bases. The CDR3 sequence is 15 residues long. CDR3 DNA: TGTGCCAGCAGCCCGGAGGGTGCAACTAATGAAAAACTGTTTTTT. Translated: CASSPEGATNEKLFF.

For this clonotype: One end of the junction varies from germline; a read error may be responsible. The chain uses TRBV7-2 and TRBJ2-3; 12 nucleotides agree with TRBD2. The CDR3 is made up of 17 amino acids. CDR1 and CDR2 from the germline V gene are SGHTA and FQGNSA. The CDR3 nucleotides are TGTGCCAGCAGCACTCCCCGGGCTAGCGGGGGGGCAGATACGGAGTATTTT. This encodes CASSTPRASGGADTEYF.

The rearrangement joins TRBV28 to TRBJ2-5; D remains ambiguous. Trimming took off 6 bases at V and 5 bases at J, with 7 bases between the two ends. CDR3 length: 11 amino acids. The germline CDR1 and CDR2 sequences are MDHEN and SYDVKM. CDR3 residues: CASRTSETQYF. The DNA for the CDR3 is TGTGCCAGCAGAACCTCGGAGACCCAGTACTTC.

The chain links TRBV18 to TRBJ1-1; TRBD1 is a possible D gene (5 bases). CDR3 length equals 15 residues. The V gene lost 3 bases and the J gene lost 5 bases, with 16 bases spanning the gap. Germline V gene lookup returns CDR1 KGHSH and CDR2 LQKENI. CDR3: CASSPGAGPRTEAFF. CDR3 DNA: TGTGCCAGCTCACCCGGCGCAGGGCCGAGGACTGAAGCTTTCTTT.

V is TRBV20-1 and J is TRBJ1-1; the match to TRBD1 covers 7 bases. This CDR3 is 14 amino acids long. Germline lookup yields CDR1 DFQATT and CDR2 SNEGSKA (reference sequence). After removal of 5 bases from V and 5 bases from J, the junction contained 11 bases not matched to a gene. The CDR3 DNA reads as TGCAGTGCTCGCCTTAGGGGGCTCGGAACTGAAGCTTTCTTT. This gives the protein CSARLRGLGTEAFF.

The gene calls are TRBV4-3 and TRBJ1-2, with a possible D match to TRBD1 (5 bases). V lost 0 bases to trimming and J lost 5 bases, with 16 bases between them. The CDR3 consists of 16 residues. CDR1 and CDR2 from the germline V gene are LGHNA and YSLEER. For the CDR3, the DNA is TGCGCCAGCAGCCAAGATAGGCGGCAGGGTGGGTATGGCTACACCTTC. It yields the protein CASSQDRRQGGYGYTF.

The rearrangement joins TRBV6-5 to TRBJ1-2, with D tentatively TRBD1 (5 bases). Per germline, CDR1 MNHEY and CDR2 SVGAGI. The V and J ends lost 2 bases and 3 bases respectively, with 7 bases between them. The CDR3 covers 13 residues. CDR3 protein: CASSYTGYYGYTF. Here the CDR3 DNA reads TGTGCCAGCAGTTACACAGGCTACTATGGCTACACCTTC.

CDR3 nucleotides: TGCAGTGCCTTGGGGGGCACAGATACGCAGTATTTT. This codes for CSALGGTDTQYF. The chain joins TRBV20-1 to TRBJ2-3; perhaps D is TRBD1 or TRBD2 (5 bases each). Trimming pared 6 bases from V and 1 base from J, leaving 8 bases between. Germline V gene sequence: CDR1 DFQATT, CDR2 SNEGSKA (reference sequence). The CDR3 covers 12 residues.

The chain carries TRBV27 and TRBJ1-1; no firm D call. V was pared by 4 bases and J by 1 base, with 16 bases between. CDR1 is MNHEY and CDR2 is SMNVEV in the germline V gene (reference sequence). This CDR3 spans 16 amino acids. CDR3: CASSSPRAEQNTEAFF. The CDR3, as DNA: TGTGCCAGCAGTTCCCCCCGGGCGGAGCAGAACACTGAAGCTTTCTTT.

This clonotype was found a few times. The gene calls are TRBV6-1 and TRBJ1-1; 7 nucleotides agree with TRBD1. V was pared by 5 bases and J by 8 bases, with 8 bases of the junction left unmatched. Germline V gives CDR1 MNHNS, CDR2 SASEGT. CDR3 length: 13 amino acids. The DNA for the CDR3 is TGTGCCAGCAGTCCCCGACAGGGTGGAGAAGCTTTCTTT. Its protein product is CASSPRQGGEAFF.

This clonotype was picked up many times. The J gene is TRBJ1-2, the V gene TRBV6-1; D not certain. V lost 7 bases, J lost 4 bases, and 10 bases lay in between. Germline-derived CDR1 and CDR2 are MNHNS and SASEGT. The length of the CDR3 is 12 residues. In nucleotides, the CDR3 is TGTGCCAGCACCGGGTTTCGCTATGGCTACACCTTC. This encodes CASTGFRYGYTF.

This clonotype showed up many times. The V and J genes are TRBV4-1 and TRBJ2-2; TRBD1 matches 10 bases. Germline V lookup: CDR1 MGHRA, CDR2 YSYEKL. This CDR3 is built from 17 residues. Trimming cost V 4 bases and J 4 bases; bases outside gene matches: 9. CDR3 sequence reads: CASSPAGQGRRTGELFF. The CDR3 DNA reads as TGCGCCAGCAGCCCTGCGGGACAGGGGAGGCGCACCGGGGAGCTGTTTTTT.

CDR3 loop: CAISPPGREGYTF. The DNA of the CDR3 is TGTGCCATCAGCCCACCGGGGCGCGAGGGCTACACCTTC. This chain uses TRBV10-3 with TRBJ1-2, with D perhaps matching TRBD1 (5 bases). Germline CDR1 and CDR2: ENHRY and SYGVKD. V shed 6 bases and J shed 8 bases, with 16 bases lying between them. The CDR3 loop spans 13 amino acids.

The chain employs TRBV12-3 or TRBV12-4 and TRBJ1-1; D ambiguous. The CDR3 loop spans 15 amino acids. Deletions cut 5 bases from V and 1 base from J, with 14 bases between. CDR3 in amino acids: CASSALGWRNTEAFF. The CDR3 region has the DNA TGTGCCAGCAGTGCGCTCGGTTGGAGGAACACTGAAGCTTTCTTT.

DNA of the CDR3: TGTGCCAGCAGTTTAACTAGCGGGGGTTTCGGAGATACGCAGTATTTT. It is translated as CASSLTSGGFGDTQYF. The chain joins TRBV12-3 or TRBV12-4 to TRBJ2-3; 11 bases are a match to TRBD2. J gave up 5 bases and V 2 bases, and 6 bases lay outside the gene matches. CDR3 length: 16 residues.

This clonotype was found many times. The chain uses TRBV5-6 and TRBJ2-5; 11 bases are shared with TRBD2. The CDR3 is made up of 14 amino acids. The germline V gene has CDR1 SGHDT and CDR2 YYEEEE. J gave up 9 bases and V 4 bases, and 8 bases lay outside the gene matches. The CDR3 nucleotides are TGTGCCAGCAGCCAGACTAGCGGGGTCGGGCCCCAGTACTTC. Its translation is CASSQTSGVGPQYF.

CDR3 nucleotides: TGTGCCAGCAGCTTACACCCTCCAGCGAACACCGGGGAGCTGTTTTTT. Amino acid sequence: CASSLHPPANTGELFF. The rearrangement joins TRBV7-2 to TRBJ2-2; no clear D gene. The V end lost 2 bases, the J end lost 0 bases, and 10 bases lay between the germline ends. The CDR3 has 16 residues. Germline assignment: CDR1 SGHTA and CDR2 FQGNSA.

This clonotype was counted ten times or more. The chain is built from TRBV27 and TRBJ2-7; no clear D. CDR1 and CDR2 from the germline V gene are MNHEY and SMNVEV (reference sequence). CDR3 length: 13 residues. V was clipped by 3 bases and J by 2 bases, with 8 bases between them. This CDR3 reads CASSLNRAYEQYF. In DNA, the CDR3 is TGTGCCAGCAGTTTGAACAGAGCCTACGAGCAGTACTTC.

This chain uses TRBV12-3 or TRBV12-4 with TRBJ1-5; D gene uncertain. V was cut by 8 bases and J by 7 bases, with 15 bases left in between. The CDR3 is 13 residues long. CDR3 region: CASGVLTGQPQHF. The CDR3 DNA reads TGTGCCAGCGGGGTCCTAACTGGCCAGCCCCAGCATTTT.

CDR3 nucleotide sequence: TGTGCCATCAGTGGGGCACAGCTTATTAGCACAGATACGCAGTATTTT. This sequence encodes CAISGAQLISTDTQYF. The chain combines TRBV10-3 with TRBJ2-3; D gene uncertain. Trimming removed 4 bases from V and 0 bases from J, with 14 bases in between. CDR3 length: 16 amino acids. Per germline, CDR1 ENHRY and CDR2 SYGVKD.